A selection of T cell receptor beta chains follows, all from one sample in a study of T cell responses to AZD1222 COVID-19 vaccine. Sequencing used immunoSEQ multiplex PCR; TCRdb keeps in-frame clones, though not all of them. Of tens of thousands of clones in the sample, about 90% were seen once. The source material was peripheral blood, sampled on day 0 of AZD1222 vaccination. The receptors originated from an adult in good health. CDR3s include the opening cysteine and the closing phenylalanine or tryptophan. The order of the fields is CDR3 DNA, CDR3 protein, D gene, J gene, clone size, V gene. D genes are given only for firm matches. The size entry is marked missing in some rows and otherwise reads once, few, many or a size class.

TGCGCCAGCAGCTTGGGGGGACAGGGTTTTAACGAGCAGTACTTC,CASSLGGQGFNEQYF,TRBD1,TRBJ2-7,NA,TRBV5-1
TGCGCCAGCAGCTCCATACCCAGCGGGAGTGTCTCCTACGAGCAGTACTTC,CASSSIPSGSVSYEQYF,TRBD2,TRBJ2-7,NA,TRBV5-1
TGTGCCAGCTCAAGTGGTACGGGAGGGAGCTCCTACAATGAGCAGTTCTTC,CASSSGTGGSSYNEQFF,TRBD2,TRBJ2-1,NA,TRBV18
TGTGCCAGCAGTTTAGGAGGGCGACGCAATCAGCCCCAGCATTTT,CASSLGGRRNQPQHF,NA,TRBJ1-5,NA,TRBV28
TGTGCCAGCAGCTTAGAACGTAGGAGTAACACTGAAGCTTTCTTT,CASSLERRSNTEAFF,NA,TRBJ1-1,NA,TRBV11-2
TGTGCCAGCAGCTCCCAGCCAGGGGGCATGGTAAATGAGCAGTTCTTC,CASSSQPGGMVNEQFF,TRBD1,TRBJ2-1,NA,TRBV7-3
TGTGCCAGCGGGAGAGGACTATCTGACTACAATGAGCAGTTCTTC,CASGRGLSDYNEQFF,NA,TRBJ2-1,NA,TRBV6-5
TGTGCCAGCAGTGTAACGGGGACGGAAGCTTTCTTT,CASSVTGTEAFF,NA,TRBJ1-1,NA,TRBV2
TGTGCCAGCAGTGAAGTTTTTAGGAACACTGAAGCTTTCTTT,CASSEVFRNTEAFF,NA,TRBJ1-1,NA,TRBV6-1
TGTGCCAGCAGCTTTGACAGGGGGATTTACAATGAGCAGTTCTTC,CASSFDRGIYNEQFF,TRBD1,TRBJ2-1,NA,TRBV7-8
TGTGCCAGCAGCCAGGGCGGGAGCACAGATACGCAGTATTTT,CASSQGGSTDTQYF,NA,TRBJ2-3,few,TRBV3-1/TRBV3-2
TGTGCCAGCAGCGAGGGGCCCGAGGAGACCCAGTACTTC,CASSEGPEETQYF,NA,TRBJ2-5,NA,TRBV9
TGTGCCAGCGGAACCGGGACAGCTAATGAAAAACTGTTTTTT,CASGTGTANEKLFF,TRBD1,TRBJ1-4,NA,TRBV6-5
TGTGCCAGCAGCCAAGATGTCTCTAGCGGGACAGATTGGTACCAAGAGACCCAGTACTTC,CASSQDVSSGTDWYQETQYF,TRBD2,TRBJ2-5,NA,TRBV4-2
TGCGCCAGCAGCTTGCAGTCGGGACGGCTGAACACTGAAGCTTTCTTT,CASSLQSGRLNTEAFF,NA,TRBJ1-1,NA,TRBV5-1
TGTGCCAGCAGCGTAGGTGTCGGGGGGATCAACGAGCAGTACTTC,CASSVGVGGINEQYF,TRBD2,TRBJ2-7,few,TRBV9
TGTGCCAGCAGCCCGCGAGCGGGAGGCGGGGAGCTGTTTTTT,CASSPRAGGGELFF,TRBD2,TRBJ2-2,NA,TRBV7-2